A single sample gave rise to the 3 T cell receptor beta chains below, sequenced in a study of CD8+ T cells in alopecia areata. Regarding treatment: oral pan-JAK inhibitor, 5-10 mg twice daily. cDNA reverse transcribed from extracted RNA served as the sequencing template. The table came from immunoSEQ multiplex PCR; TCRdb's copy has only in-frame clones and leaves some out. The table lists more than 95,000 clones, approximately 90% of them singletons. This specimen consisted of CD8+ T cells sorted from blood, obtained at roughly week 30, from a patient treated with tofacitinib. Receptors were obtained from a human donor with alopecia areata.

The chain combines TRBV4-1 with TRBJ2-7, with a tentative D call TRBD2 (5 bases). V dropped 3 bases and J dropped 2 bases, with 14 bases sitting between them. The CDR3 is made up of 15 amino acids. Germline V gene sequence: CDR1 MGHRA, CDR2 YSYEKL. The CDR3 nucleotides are TGCGCCAGCAGCCAGGTTTATGGACTTACCTACGAGCAGTACTTC. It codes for CASSQVYGLTYEQYF.

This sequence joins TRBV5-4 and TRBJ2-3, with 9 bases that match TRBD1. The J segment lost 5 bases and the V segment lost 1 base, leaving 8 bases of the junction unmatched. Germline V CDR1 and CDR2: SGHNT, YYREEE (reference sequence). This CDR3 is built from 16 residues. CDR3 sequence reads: CASSLLGQGMLDTQYF. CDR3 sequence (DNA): TGTGCCAGCAGCTTGCTGGGACAGGGAATGCTAGATACGCAGTATTTT.

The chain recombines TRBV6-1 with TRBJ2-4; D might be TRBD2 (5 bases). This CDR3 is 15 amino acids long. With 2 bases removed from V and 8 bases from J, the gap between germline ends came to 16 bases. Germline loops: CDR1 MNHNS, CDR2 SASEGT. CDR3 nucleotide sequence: TGTGCCAGCAGTGAAAGTCGGAGGACTTGGGACATTCAGTACTTC. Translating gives CASSESRRTWDIQYF.